This T cell receptor beta chain originates from a study of blood T cell repertoires in COVID-19. At the level of the study: COVID-19 samples collected from the United States, Italy and Spain covered acute and convalescent phases. Sources were T cells, B-cell-depleted T cells, or PBMCs; the material itself was cDNA or gDNA.

Under the authors' procedure: Amplifying reference gene primers gave estimates of nucleated cell counts. The data were produced by immunoSEQ multiplex PCR, yet TCRdb's version contains in-frame clones alone and is incomplete. D and trimming come from the DNA, and the V and J calls and clone size come from that table. The sample consists of about 52,000 clones, around nine tenths of them appearing once. Germline loops: CDR1 SQVTM, CDR2 ANQGSEA. This CDR3 spans 13 amino acids. J was trimmed by 7 bases and V by 4 bases; bases with no gene match: 5. V gene TRBV29-1 combines with J gene TRBJ2-4; 9 nucleotides align to TRBD1. Specimen: peripheral blood. This receptor was obtained from an elderly man with active or convalescent COVID-19. The CDR3 coding sequence is TGCAGCGTTGGGGACAGGGTCTGGAACATTCAGTACTTC. It yields the protein CSVGDRVWNIQYF. The full variable domain, completed using reference TRBV29-1 and TRBJ2-4, is SAVISQKPSRDICQRGTSLTIQCQVDSQVTMMFWYRQQPGQSLTLIATANQGSEATYESGFVIDKFPISRPNLTFSTLTVSNMSPEDSSIYLCSVGDRVWNIQYFGAGTRLSVL.